The entry that follows covers one T cell receptor (beta chain) sequence. Its antigen is as yet unknown. The sample originates from a study of OX40 agonist ivuxolimab in advanced cancers. Across the whole study: Prior checkpoint blockade (anti-PD-1, anti-PD-L1 or anti-CTLA-4) was permitted; about 40% had it.

Study results and caveats: Clonal expansion was among the lowest in partial responders at 0.1-3.0 mg/kg, especially CD8+. Antigens targeted by the expanded peripheral T cells were not determined.

Samples were taken at baseline and on day 1 of cycles 4 and 7. The CDR3 covers 13 residues. V shed 5 bases and J 6 bases; nucleotides not matched to a gene: 4. The germline gives CDR1 SGHTA, CDR2 FQGNSA. TCRdb's table, derived via immunoSEQ multiplex PCR, lists solely in-frame clones and lacks some. The sample includes about 73,000 clones, approximately 90% of them seen just once. The chain recombines TRBV7-2 with TRBJ2-1; 7 nucleotides line up with TRBD1. The sequence was obtained from an adult with an advanced solid tumor such as melanoma, head and neck, liver or kidney cancer. This specimen was CD4+ or CD8+ T cells sorted from blood, taken in a trial of the OX40 agonist ivuxolimab. The CDR3 nucleotides read TGTGCCAGCAGCCCCTACAGGGGCAATGAGCAGTTCTTC. Protein sequence: CASSPYRGNEQFF.